The clone carrying this T cell receptor beta chain occurred once. The antigen is not known. CDR3 length: 16 amino acids. Trimming at V came to 7 bases and at J to 4 bases, leaving 10 bases not matched to a gene. Germline values: CDR1 SNHLY, CDR2 FYNNEI. The entry originates in a study of cytomegalovirus exposure and HLA in healthy donors. General study results and limits: In vitro assays verified that three CMV-associated chains recognized CMV antigens specifically.

The method was immunoSEQ multiplex PCR; TCRdb's version includes in-frame clones alone and lacks a portion of them. Counted here are fewer than 150,000 clones, about nine tenths occurring once; the ten biggest clones make up roughly 4.4%. Sequenced input: PBMCs. The clonotype originates from a man younger than 35 in good health and CMV-seropositive. The chain has TRBV2 and TRBJ2-1, with 10 bases that match TRBD2. Here the CDR3 reads CASIRTGTSVYNEQFF. CDR3 DNA sequence: TGTGCCAGCATTCGGACAGGGACTAGCGTGTACAATGAGCAGTTCTTC.